The 3 T cell receptor beta chains below come from one sample, sequenced in a study of T cells in women clearing cervical HPV infection. Assay: immunoSEQ multiplex PCR; the TCRdb copy retains only in-frame clones and omits some. This sample carries roughly 47,000 clones, with 35% to 45% going to the ten biggest clones. The specimen was blood buffy coat. These receptors were obtained from a woman between 18 and 69 years old with a cervical HPV16 infection that either progressed to CIN3+ or cleared (not recorded which).

About this clone: With the read ending 3 residues before the CDR3 end, the germline J gene is used to fill in that end. The chain links TRBV29-1 to TRBJ2-7, with 10 positions matching TRBD2. V lost 3 bases to trimming and J lost 2 bases; unmatched junction nucleotides: 4. CDR3 length: 14 amino acids. CDR1 is SQVTM, CDR2 ANQGSEA, per germline. The sequenced part of the CDR3 DNA is TGCAGCGTTGACCCTAGCGGGGGAGCCTACGAG. The encoded protein is CSVDPSGGAYE. The full-length CDR3 reads as CSVDPSGGAYEQYF.

On this clone itself: The CDR3 extends 3 residues past the end of the read, so its final part is completed from the germline J gene. This chain links TRBV19 with TRBJ1-2, with 8 bases aligning to TRBD1. The length of the CDR3 is 14 residues. In germline, CDR1 is LNHDA, CDR2 SQIVND (reference sequence). V lost 6 bases, J lost 2 bases, and 5 bases stayed unmatched. The CDR3 region is CASRPGQGNYGYTF. CDR3 bases read: TGTGCCAGTAGACCCGGACAGGGAAACTATGGC.

A word on this clone: The sequenced fragment ends 3 residues before the CDR3 boundary, so the rest is inferred from the germline J gene. V and J are TRBV20-1 and TRBJ2-6, with 11 bases matching TRBD2. V shed 6 bases and J 1 base; nucleotides not matched to a gene: 5. Germline V gene data show CDR1 as DFQATT and CDR2 as SNEGSKA (reference sequence). The CDR3 is 16 residues long. The CDR3 spells CSALRLAGSGANVLTF. Partial CDR3 DNA: TGCAGTGCACTTAGACTAGCGGGATCTGGGGCCAACGTC.